This T cell receptor beta chain was obtained from a study of T cells in Graves' hyperthyroidism and ophthalmopathy. General study results and limits: Most thyroid clonotypes with frequency above 0.001 were detected in blood.

The CDR3 covers 12 residues. Losses at the gene ends were 7 bases for V and 8 bases for J; bases not matched to a gene: 5. TCR beta CDR3 region amplification was performed from RNA transcripts. The TCR CDR3 first-round RT-PCR relied on the HTBI primer set. TCRdb fed the multiplex PCR reads into MiXCR, producing one record per CDR3 protein. The sample holds around 490,000 distinct CDR3 sequences, 15% to 20% seen once. This clonotype was detected many times. Its antigen is not identified. Input material: blood. The V and J genes are TRBV12-3 or TRBV12-4 and TRBJ2-1, with 7 bases identical to TRBD2. The sequence was obtained from a man between 35 and 55 years old with Graves' ophthalmopathy. CDR3 sequence reads: CASTVSGYEQFF. In nucleotides, the CDR3 is TGTGCCAGCACCGTTAGCGGGTATGAGCAGTTCTTC.